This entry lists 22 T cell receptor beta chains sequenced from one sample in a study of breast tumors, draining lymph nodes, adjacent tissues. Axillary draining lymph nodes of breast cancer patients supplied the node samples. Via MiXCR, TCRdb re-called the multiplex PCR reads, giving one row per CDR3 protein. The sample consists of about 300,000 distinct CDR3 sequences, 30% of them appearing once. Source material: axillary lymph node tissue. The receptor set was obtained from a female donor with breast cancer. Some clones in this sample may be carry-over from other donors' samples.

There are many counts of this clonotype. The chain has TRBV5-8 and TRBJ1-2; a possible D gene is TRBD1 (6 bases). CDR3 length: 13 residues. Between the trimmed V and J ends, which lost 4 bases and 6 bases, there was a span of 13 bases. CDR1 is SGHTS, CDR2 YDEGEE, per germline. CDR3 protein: CASSRGFEDGYTF. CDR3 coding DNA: TGTGCCAGCAGCAGGGGGTTCGAGGATGGCTACACCTTC.

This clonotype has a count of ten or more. The CDR3: CASNRVQETQYF. For the CDR3, the DNA is TGTGCCAGCAACAGGGTCCAAGAGACCCAGTACTTC. The chain joins TRBV7-2 to TRBJ2-5, with a tentative D call TRBD1 (6 bases). Trimming stripped 7 bases from V and 1 base from J, with 7 bases between. The CDR3 length is 12 residues. CDR1 is SGHTA, CDR2 FQGNSA, per germline. Supplemented by reference TRBV7-2 and TRBJ2-5, the full variable domain reads GAGVSQSPSNKVTEKGKDVELRCDPISGHTALYWYRQSLGQGLEFLIYFQGNSAPDKSGLPSDRFSAERTGGSVSTLTIQRTQQEDSAVYLCASNRVQETQYFGPGTRLLVL.

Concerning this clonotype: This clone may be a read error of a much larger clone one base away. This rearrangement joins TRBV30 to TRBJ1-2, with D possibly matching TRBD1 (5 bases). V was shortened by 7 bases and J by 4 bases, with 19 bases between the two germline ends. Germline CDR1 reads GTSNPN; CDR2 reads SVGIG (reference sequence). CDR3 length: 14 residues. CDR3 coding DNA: TGTGCCTCCCGGGCAGGGTATACGGGCTATGGCTACACCTTC. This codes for CASRAGYTGYGYTF.

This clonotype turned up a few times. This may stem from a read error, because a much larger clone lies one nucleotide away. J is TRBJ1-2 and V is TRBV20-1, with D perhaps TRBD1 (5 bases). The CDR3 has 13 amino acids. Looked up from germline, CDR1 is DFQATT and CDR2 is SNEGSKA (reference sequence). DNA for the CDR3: TGCAGTGCTAGAGGCAGGGCCAACTATGGCTACGCCTTC. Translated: CSARGRANYGYAF.

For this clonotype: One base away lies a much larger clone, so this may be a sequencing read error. CDR3 amino acids: CASRHNSPLHF. Written as DNA, the CDR3 is TGTGCCAGCAGGCATAATTCACCCCTCCACTTT. This chain links TRBV6-2 or TRBV6-3 with TRBJ1-6; D ambiguous. The length of the CDR3 is 11 residues. The V end lost 6 bases, the J end lost 5 bases, and 2 bases lay between the germline ends. Germline V lookup: CDR1 MNHEY, CDR2 SVGEGT.

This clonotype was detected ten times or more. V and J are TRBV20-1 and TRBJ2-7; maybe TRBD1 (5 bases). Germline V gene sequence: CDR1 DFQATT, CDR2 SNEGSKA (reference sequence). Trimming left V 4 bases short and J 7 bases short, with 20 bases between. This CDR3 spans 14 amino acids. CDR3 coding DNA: TGCAGTGCTACAACCGGACACCTCCCCTTGGAGCAGTACTTC. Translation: CSATTGHLPLEQYF.

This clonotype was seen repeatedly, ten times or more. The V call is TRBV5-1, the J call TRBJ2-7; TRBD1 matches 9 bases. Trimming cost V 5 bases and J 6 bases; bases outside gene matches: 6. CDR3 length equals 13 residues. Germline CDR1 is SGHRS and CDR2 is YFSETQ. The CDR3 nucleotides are TGCGCCAGCAGGACAGGGGGAGGGCGCGAGCAGTACTTC. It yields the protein CASRTGGGREQYF.

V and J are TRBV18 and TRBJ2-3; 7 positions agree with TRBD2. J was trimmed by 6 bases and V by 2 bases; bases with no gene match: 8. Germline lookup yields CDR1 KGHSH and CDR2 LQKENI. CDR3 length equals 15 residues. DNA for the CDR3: TGTGCCAGCTCACCAACGGGGAGGGAGCTGGATACGCAGTATTTT. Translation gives CASSPTGRELDTQYF.

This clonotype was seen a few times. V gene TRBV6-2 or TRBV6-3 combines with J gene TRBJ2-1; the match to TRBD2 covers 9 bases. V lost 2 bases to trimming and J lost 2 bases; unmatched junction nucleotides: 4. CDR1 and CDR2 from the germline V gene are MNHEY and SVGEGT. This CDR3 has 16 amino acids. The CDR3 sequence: CASSYGLAGPYNEQFF. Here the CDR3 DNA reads TGTGCCAGCAGTTACGGCCTAGCGGGACCCTACAATGAGCAGTTCTTC.

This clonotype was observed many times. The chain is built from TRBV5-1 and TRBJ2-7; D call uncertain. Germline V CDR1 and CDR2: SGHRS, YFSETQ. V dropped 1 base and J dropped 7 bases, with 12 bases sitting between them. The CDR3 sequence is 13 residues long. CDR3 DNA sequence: TGCGCCAGCAGCTTGTTTACCACTAAAGAGCAGTACTTC. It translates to CASSLFTTKEQYF.

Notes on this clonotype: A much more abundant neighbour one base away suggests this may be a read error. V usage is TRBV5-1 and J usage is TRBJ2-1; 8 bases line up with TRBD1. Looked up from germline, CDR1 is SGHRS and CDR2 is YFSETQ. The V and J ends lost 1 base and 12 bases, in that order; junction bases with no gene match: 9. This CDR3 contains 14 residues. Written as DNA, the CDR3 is TGCGCCAGCAGCTTGACAGGGGGTAACTATGGGCAGTTCTTC. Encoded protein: CASSLTGGNYGQFF. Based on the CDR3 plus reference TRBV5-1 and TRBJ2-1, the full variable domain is KAGVTQTPRYLIKTRGQQVTLSCSPISGHRSVSWYQQTPGQGLQFLFEYFSETQRNKGNFPGRFSGRQFSNSRSEMNVSTLELGDSALYLCASSLTGGNYGQFFGPGTRLTVL.

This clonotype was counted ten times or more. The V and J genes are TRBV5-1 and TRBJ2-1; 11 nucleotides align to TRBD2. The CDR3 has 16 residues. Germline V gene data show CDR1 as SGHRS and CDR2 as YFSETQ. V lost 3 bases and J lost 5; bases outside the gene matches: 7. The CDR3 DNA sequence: TGCGCCAGCAGCTCCCTCTCTAGCGGGAGGAACAATGAGCAGTTCTTC. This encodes CASSSLSSGRNNEQFF.

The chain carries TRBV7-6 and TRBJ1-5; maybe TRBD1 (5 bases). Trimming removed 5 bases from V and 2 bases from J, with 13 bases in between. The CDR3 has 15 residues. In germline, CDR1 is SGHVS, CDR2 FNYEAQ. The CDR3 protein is CASSPDGDGNQPQHF. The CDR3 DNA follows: TGTGCCAGCAGCCCAGACGGGGACGGCAATCAGCCCCAGCATTTT.

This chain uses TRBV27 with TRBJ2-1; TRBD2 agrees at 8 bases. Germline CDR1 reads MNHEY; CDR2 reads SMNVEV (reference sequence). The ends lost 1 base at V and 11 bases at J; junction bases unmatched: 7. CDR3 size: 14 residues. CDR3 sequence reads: CASSLFSGNVKQFF. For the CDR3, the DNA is TGTGCCAGCAGTTTATTTAGCGGGAACGTTAAGCAGTTCTTC.

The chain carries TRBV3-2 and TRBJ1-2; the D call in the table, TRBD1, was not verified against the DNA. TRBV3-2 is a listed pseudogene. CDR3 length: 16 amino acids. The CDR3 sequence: CASSPRTGPLLRGYTF. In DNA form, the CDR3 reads TGTGCCAGCAGCCCCCGGACAGGGCCGCTACTCCGGGGCTACACCTTC.

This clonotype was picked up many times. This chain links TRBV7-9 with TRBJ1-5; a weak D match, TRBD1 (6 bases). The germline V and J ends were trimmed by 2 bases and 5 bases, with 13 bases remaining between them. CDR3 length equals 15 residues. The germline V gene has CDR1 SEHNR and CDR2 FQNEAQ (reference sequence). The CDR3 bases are TGTGCCAGCAGCTTACAGGGGAAAGGGGATCAGCCCCAGCATTTT. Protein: CASSLQGKGDQPQHF.

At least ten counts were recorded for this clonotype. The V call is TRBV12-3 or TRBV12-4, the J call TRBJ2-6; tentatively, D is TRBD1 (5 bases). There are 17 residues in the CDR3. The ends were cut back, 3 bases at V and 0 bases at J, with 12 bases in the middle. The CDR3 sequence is CASSFSQVNSGANVLTF. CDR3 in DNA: TGTGCCAGCAGTTTTTCACAGGTGAACTCTGGGGCCAACGTCCTGACTTTC.

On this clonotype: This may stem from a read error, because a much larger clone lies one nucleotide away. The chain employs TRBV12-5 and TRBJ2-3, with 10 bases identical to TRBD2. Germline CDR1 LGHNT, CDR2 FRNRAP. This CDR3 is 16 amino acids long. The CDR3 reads CASGFRLAGPPDAQYF. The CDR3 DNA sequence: TGTGCTAGTGGTTTCCGACTAGCGGGTCCACCAGATGCGCAGTATTTT.

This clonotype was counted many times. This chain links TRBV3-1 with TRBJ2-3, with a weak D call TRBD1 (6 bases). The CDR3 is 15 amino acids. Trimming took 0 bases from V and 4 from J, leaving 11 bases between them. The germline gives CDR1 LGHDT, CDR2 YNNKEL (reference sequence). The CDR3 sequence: CASSQDWGRPDTQYF. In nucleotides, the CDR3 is TGTGCCAGCAGCCAAGATTGGGGGCGCCCAGATACGCAGTATTTT.

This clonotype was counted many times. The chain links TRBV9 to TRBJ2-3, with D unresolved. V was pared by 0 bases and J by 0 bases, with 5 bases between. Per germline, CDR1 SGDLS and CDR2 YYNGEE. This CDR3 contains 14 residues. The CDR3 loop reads CASSVASSTDTQYF. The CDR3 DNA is TGTGCCAGCAGCGTAGCGTCTAGCACAGATACGCAGTATTTT.

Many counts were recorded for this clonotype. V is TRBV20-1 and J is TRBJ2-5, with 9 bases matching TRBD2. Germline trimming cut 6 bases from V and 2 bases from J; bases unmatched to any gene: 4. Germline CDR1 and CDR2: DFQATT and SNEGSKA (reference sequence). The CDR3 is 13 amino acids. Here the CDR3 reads CSAGTSRQETQYF. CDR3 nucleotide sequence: TGCAGTGCCGGGACTAGCAGACAAGAGACCCAGTACTTC.

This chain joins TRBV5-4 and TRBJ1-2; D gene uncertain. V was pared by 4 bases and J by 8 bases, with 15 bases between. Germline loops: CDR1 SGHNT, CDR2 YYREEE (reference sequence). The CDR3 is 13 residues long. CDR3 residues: CASSQDTRYGYTF. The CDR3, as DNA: TGTGCCAGCAGCCAAGACACCAGATACGGCTACACCTTC. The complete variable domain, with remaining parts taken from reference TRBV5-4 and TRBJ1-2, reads ETGVTQSPTHLIKTRGQQVTLRCSSQSGHNTVSWYQQALGQGPQFIFQYYREEENGRGNFPPRFSGLQFPNYSSELNVNALELDDSALYLCASSQDTRYGYTFGSGTRLTVV.